The rows below give T cell receptor beta chains drawn from one sample of a study of cytomegalovirus exposure and HLA in healthy donors. Here immunoSEQ multiplex PCR was the method, and the copy in TCRdb shows in-frame clones only, minus some. The data contain 150,000 to 200,000 clones, 83% of them seen just once; the ten biggest clones take up about 1.6%. What was sequenced was PBMCs. The receptors stem from a man in his fifties in good health and CMV-seronegative. Both conserved end residues are part of each CDR3. The D gene is left open where the match is weak. Size tells how often a clone was seen (once, few, many) or the class of an expanded clone, and some rows leave it out.

d_call,cdr3_length,v_call,j_call,clone_size,cdr3_nt,cdr3_aa
TRBD2,17,TRBV7-2,TRBJ2-2,.,TGTGCCAGCAGCACCCAAGGGACTAGCGTTAACACCGGGGAGCTGTTTTTT,CASSTQGTSVNTGELFF
.,14,TRBV6-1,TRBJ1-6,.,TGTGCCAGCAGTGAAGCGTCGGGAGATTCACCCCTCCACTTT,CASSEASGDSPLHF
TRBD1,15,TRBV7-9,TRBJ2-2,.,TGTGCCAGCAGCTATGGACAGGGACCCACCGGGGAGCTGTTTTTT,CASSYGQGPTGELFF
.,14,TRBV7-9,TRBJ1-2,.,TGTGCCAGCAGCCCAGCGGGGGGCGCAGCCATCTACACCTTC,CASSPAGGAAIYTF
TRBD2,14,TRBV19,TRBJ2-7,.,TGTGCCAGTAGTATAACTAGCGGGAAATACGAGCAGTACTTC,CASSITSGKYEQYF
.,15,TRBV6-5,TRBJ1-3,.,TGTGCCAGCAGTTACTACCGCAGCTCTGGAAACACCATATATTTT,CASSYYRSSGNTIYF
TRBD1,14,TRBV6-5,TRBJ1-4,.,TGTGCCAGCAGTAACCAGGGGGTTAATGAAAAACTGTTTTTT,CASSNQGVNEKLFF
TRBD2,16,TRBV5-5,TRBJ2-1,.,TGTGCCAGCAGCTCTATCCTAGCGGGGTATAACAATGAGCAGTTCTTC,CASSSILAGYNNEQFF
.,13,TRBV28,TRBJ1-2,.,TGTGCCAGCAGTTTGGAGTGGGTCTATGGCTACACCTTC,CASSLEWVYGYTF
TRBD1,16,TRBV6-5,TRBJ2-7,.,TGTGCCAGCAGTTACCCCGGGACAGGGGCAATCCACGAGCAGTACTTC,CASSYPGTGAIHEQYF
.,13,TRBV19,TRBJ2-5,once,TGTGCCAGTAGGGAGAGGCGGCTAGAGACCCAGTACTTC,CASRERRLETQYF
TRBD1,15,TRBV5-4,TRBJ2-5,.,TGTGCCAGCAGCTTGACTGGACAGGACCAAGAGACCCAGTACTTC,CASSLTGQDQETQYF
.,15,TRBV6-6,TRBJ1-1,.,TGTGCCAGCAGCCCTCGCCCAGGGGAGGGGACTGAAGCTTTCTTT,CASSPRPGEGTEAFF
TRBD2,14,TRBV29-1,TRBJ2-5,.,TGCAGCGTTGAAGTAGCGGGAGGGCCGGAGACCCAGTACTTC,CSVEVAGGPETQYF
.,15,TRBV28,TRBJ2-1,.,TGTGCCAGCAGTTTATGGGGGCCTTACCGCAATGAGCAGTTCTTC,CASSLWGPYRNEQFF
.,15,TRBV28,TRBJ2-3,once,TGTGCCAGCACCTCTAGCTCCCTGGTGGCAGATACGCAGTATTTT,CASTSSSLVADTQYF
TRBD2,13,TRBV4-1,TRBJ2-5,.,TGCGCCAGCAGCCAATGGGAAGGGGAGGGGCAGTACTTC,CASSQWEGEGQYF
TRBD1,15,TRBV7-8,TRBJ2-7,.,TGTGCCAGCAGCTTAGTTGGGACAGGGGGACACGAGCAGTACTTC,CASSLVGTGGHEQYF